These 24 T cell receptor beta chains were all obtained from the same sample, sequenced in a study of tumor and adjacent non-tumor tissue in lung cancer (dated by TCRdb to 2016 to 2018). The library came from multiplex PCR. The sequencing machine was an Illumina HiSeq 2500. TCRbeta libraries were constructed through three rounds of nested PCR with primers (Table S4) according to protocols adapted from ARM-PCR. TCRdb reworked the public reads: Q25 trimming with fastp, MiXCR clone assembly, productive beta chains retained. Rows with one shared CDR3 protein collapse into an entry with the most common genes and DNA. The sample includes roughly 90,000 distinct CDR3 sequences, with approximately 73% observed a single time. The ten largest clones capture 20% to 25% of the sample. Bulk unsorted tissue served as the source for RNA extraction, and RNA quality was assessed using a NanoDrop ND-1000 and an Agilent 2100. Distant non-tumor tissue taken more than 3 cm from the tumor edge was used as the normal lung sample.

Sequencing was carried out using distant non-tumor lung tissue. These receptors were collected from a woman aged 45-59 years with non-small cell lung cancer.

For this clonotype: One end of the junction fails to match germline, which may point to a read error. The chain couples TRBV12-3 or TRBV12-4 to TRBJ2-7; D is tentatively TRBD1 or TRBD2 (5 bases each). The length of the CDR3 is 13 residues. The CDR3 is CASSPGMGVEQYF. The CDR3 region has the DNA TGTGCCAGCAGCCCGGGGATGGGGGTCGAGCAGTATTTC.

Note on this clonotype: A much larger clone differs from this one at a single base, so this may be a read error. The genes are TRBV20-1 and TRBJ2-5; no clear D. The V end was cut by 1 base, the J end by 0 bases, with 6 bases between. The CDR3 contains 13 residues. The germline CDR1 and CDR2 sequences are DFQATT and SNEGSKA (reference sequence). CDR3 DNA sequence: TGCAGTGCTAGAGGAGTAGACCAAGAGACCCAGTACTTC. Encoded protein: CSARGVDQETQYF.

This clonotype was observed a single time. Compared with germline, one end of the junction differs, possibly owing to a read error. J is TRBJ2-4 and V is TRBV12-3 or TRBV12-4, with D tentatively TRBD2 (5 bases). CDR3 length equals 15 residues. In DNA form, the CDR3 reads TGTGTCAGCAGTTTAGAAGCGGTAGATGGTGCGCCAATTTACTTC. Amino acids: CVSSLEAVDGAPIYF.

About this clonotype: One end of the junction is discordant with germline, which a read error may explain. The rearrangement links TRBV6-2 or TRBV6-3 to TRBJ1-1; TRBD1 is a possible D gene (6 bases). Germline lookup yields CDR1 MNHEY and CDR2 SVGEGT. CDR3 size: 13 residues. DNA of the CDR3: TGCGCCGGCAGTTACCCGAGTGACAGGATCGCTTTCTTT. Amino acid sequence: CAGSYPSDRIAFF.

The chain couples TRBV5-6 to TRBJ2-3; D is undetermined. From germline, CDR1 is SGHDT and CDR2 YYEEEE. The CDR3 loop spans 14 amino acids. CDR3 region: CASNLSDIGNTQYF. The CDR3 DNA reads TGTGCTAGTAACTTGAGCGACATCGGAAATACGCAGTATTTT.

Note on this clonotype: This may come from a read error, since a much larger clone is one base off. The chain carries TRBV28 and TRBJ2-2, with 9 positions matching TRBD2. Germline V CDR1 and CDR2: MDHEN, SYDVKM. This CDR3 is built from 18 residues. The CDR3 loop reads CASGLFGRRGRAIGELFF. The CDR3 DNA reads as TGTGCCAGCGGTTTATTCGGTCGGCGCGGGAGGGCGATCGGGGAGCTGTTTTTT. Based on the CDR3 plus reference TRBV28 and TRBJ2-2, the full variable domain is DVKVTQSSRYLVKRTGEKVFLECVQDMDHENMFWYRQDPGLGLRLIYFSYDVKMKEKGDIPEGYSVSREKKERFSLILESASTNQTSMYLCASGLFGRRGRAIGELFFGEGSRLTVL.

A word on this clonotype: The CDR3 does not close with the conserved phenylalanine or tryptophan, likely indicating a read error. The chain joins TRBV29-1 to TRBJ2-5; TRBD1 might be the D (5 bases). The CDR3 contains 12 residues. Germline V CDR1 and CDR2: SQVTM, ANQGSEA. Trimming left V 4 bases short and J 3 bases short, with 9 bases between. The CDR3 loop reads CSVVIREETQYL. The CDR3, as DNA: TGCAGCGTTGTGATCAGGGAAGAGACCCAGTACCTC.

A note on this clonotype: The conserved phenylalanine or tryptophan normally closing the CDR3 is absent here, so this likely arose from a read error. Because the CDR3's place on the DNA is in doubt, the DNA is left out and the CDR3 is given as listed by TCRdb. The CDR3 loop is CASSVLMLGTEAFA. The genes are TRBV11-2 and TRBJ1-1. Germline assignment: CDR1 SGHAT and CDR2 FQNNGV. 14 amino acids form the CDR3, both terminal residues included.

This clonotype came up once. Since no conserved phenylalanine or tryptophan closes the CDR3, a read error is the likely cause. This chain connects TRBV6-5 to TRBJ2-2, with 8 bases aligning to TRBD2. The CDR3 loop spans 14 amino acids. Germline V lookup: CDR1 MNHEY, CDR2 SVGAGI. The CDR3 DNA reads as TGTGCCAGAAGTTACGGGGGGGGGAACGGGGAGCTGTTTTCT. Translation: CARSYGGGNGELFS.

This clonotype was found once. It may be a read error: a sequence one base away is much more abundant. The gene calls are TRBV20-1 and TRBJ2-7, with a possible D match to TRBD1 (6 bases). Trimming removed 3 bases from V and 3 bases from J, with 18 bases in between. The CDR3 consists of 15 residues. Germline CDR1 reads DFQATT; CDR2 reads SNEGSKA (reference sequence). In nucleotides, the CDR3 is TGCAGTGCTAGTAAGGGAGTGGGGGCCCTCTACGAGCAGTACTTC. Its translation: CSASKGVGALYEQYF.

On this clonotype itself: Compared with germline, one end of the junction differs, possibly owing to a read error. The chain carries TRBV6-1 and TRBJ2-6, with TRBD1 as a possible D gene (5 bases). CDR3 size: 16 residues. Germline assignment: CDR1 MNHNS and CDR2 SASEGT. CDR3 residues: CAISLPTATGANVMTF. CDR3 nucleotide sequence: TGTGCCATCAGCCTCCCGACAGCCACTGGGGCCAACGTCATGACTTTC.

A note on this clonotype: A junction end diverges from the germline sequence, so it may reflect a read error. The V call is TRBV10-2, the J call TRBJ2-1, with D perhaps TRBD2 (6 bases). The CDR3 covers 15 residues. CDR1 and CDR2 (germline): WSHSY, SAAADI. CDR3 region: CASSGTGVSHNEQFF. CDR3 DNA sequence: TGCGCCAGCAGCGGGACTGGGGTGAGTCACAATGAGCAGTTCTTT.

In the case of this clonotype: This CDR3 is missing its conserved last phenylalanine or tryptophan, likely due to a read error. The V call is TRBV11-2, the J call TRBJ2-3; possibly TRBD1 for D (5 bases). There are 16 residues in the CDR3. Trimming removed 3 bases from V and 3 bases from J, with 16 bases in between. The V gene's germline CDR1 is SGHAT and CDR2 FQNNGV. The CDR3: CASSLWGQVETDTQYY. CDR3 bases: TGTGCCAGCAGCTTGTGGGGCCAGGTAGAGACAGATACGCAGTATTAT.

About this clonotype: A junction end diverges from the germline sequence, so it may reflect a read error. The V gene is TRBV12-3 or TRBV12-4, the J gene TRBJ2-7; D possibly corresponds to TRBD2 (5 bases). The CDR3 sequence is 14 residues long. In nucleotides, the CDR3 is TGTGCCAGTAGTTTTGTGAGAGGGACCTACGAGCAGTACTTC. This gives the protein CASSFVRGTYEQYF.

The chain uses TRBV7-9 and TRBJ1-2; a possible D gene is TRBD1 (6 bases). Per germline, CDR1 SEHNR and CDR2 FQNEAQ (reference sequence). This CDR3 has 15 residues. Trimming removed 1 base from V and 7 bases from J, with 16 bases in between. CDR3 loop: CASSLVQGGPSGYTF. CDR3 in DNA: TGTGCCAGCAGCTTAGTGCAAGGGGGGCCTAGTGGCTACACCTTC. Full variable domain (outside the CDR3, taken from reference TRBV7-9 and TRBJ1-2): DTGVSQNPRHKITKRGQNVTFRCDPISEHNRLYWYRQTLGQGPEFLTYFQNEAQLEKSRLLSDRFSAERPKGSFSTLEIQRTEQGDSAMYLCASSLVQGGPSGYTFGSGTRLTVV.

Note on this clonotype: One end of the junction varies from germline; a read error may be responsible. The rearrangement joins TRBV7-2 to TRBJ1-2, with D possibly being TRBD1 (6 bases). CDR1 is SGHTA, CDR2 FQGNSA, per germline. The CDR3 length is 14 residues. CDR3 in amino acids: CASSIVGGDYGYTF. The CDR3 region has the DNA TGTGCCAGCAGCATAGTAGGGGGGGACTATGGCTATACCTTC.

As for this clonotype: A much larger clone differs from this one at a single base, so this may be a read error. The chain combines TRBV19 with TRBJ1-3; D gene ambiguous. Germline loops: CDR1 LNHDA, CDR2 SQIVND (reference sequence). The CDR3 contains 13 residues. The CDR3 is CVTSDRSGNTIYF. The CDR3 DNA reads TGTGTCACCTCGGACCGCTCTGGAAACACCATATATTTT.

For the CDR3, the DNA is TGTGCCAGCAGGGACAGGGTTCAACATCCCCAGCATTTT. It is translated as CASRDRVQHPQHF. The chain employs TRBV6-1 and TRBJ1-5, with TRBD1 matching 8 bases. Germline values: CDR1 MNHNS, CDR2 SASEGT. This CDR3 region has 13 residues. Losses at the gene ends were 6 bases for V and 10 bases for J; bases not matched to a gene: 8.

This chain connects TRBV7-8 to TRBJ2-1; perhaps TRBD2 as D (6 bases). In germline, CDR1 is SGHVS, CDR2 FQNEAQ. The CDR3 totals 14 residues. For the CDR3, the DNA is TGTGCAAGGAACTTTCTGGCGGGGCTTAATGAGCAGTTCTTC. As protein: CARNFLAGLNEQFF.

Concerning this clonotype itself: At one end the junction does not follow the germline gene, possibly because of a read error. V and J are TRBV28 and TRBJ2-2; possibly TRBD2 for D (5 bases). Germline assignment: CDR1 MDHEN and CDR2 SYDVKM. This CDR3 region has 14 residues. Here the CDR3 reads CASSPVSAAGELFF. The CDR3 bases are TGTGCCAGCAGTCCGGTTAGCGCGGCCGGGGAGTTGTTTTTT. The variable domain in full, completed from reference TRBV28 and TRBJ2-2, reads DVKVTQSSRYLVKRTGEKVFLECVQDMDHENMFWYRQDPGLGLRLIYFSYDVKMKEKGDIPEGYSVSREKKERFSLILESASTNQTSMYLCASSPVSAAGELFFGEGSRLTVL.

A word on this clonotype: Mismatch with germline at one junction end may stem from a read error. J is TRBJ1-6 and V is TRBV30; 7 nucleotides line up with TRBD1. CDR1 and CDR2 from the germline V gene are GTSNPN and SVGIG (reference sequence). This CDR3 has 16 residues. The CDR3 here is CASSSSGQTSSSPLHF. CDR3 DNA sequence: TGTGCCTCGAGTTCATCGGGACAGACCTCAAGCTCACCCCTCCATTTT.

The chain joins TRBV6-5 to TRBJ2-3, with a tentative D call TRBD2 (7 bases). The V and J ends lost 9 bases and 8 bases respectively, with 27 bases between them. Germline V gene lookup returns CDR1 MNHEY and CDR2 SVGAGI. This CDR3 comprises 16 residues. In nucleotides, the CDR3 is TGTGCCAGTAGCCCCATCGGAGGGAGGGCCAGGGGTACGCAGTATTTT. Its protein product is CASSPIGGRARGTQYF.

The genes are TRBV6-5 and TRBJ2-2; unclear D gene. V was clipped by 11 bases and J by 9 bases, with 25 bases between them. The CDR3 totals 15 residues. Germline V gene data show CDR1 as MNHEY and CDR2 as SVGAGI. The DNA of the CDR3 is TGTGCCTCCCAAGGAATTGGGTTAGGTTACTGGGAGCTGTTTTTT. Its translation: CASQGIGLGYWELFF.

With respect to this clonotype: The conserved phenylalanine or tryptophan is not found at the CDR3 terminus, so this likely reflects a read error. The gene calls are TRBV29-1 and TRBJ1-1; a weak D match, TRBD1 (6 bases). The CDR3 runs 12 residues. V shed 7 bases and J shed 6 bases, with 15 bases lying between them. The germline gives CDR1 SQVTM, CDR2 ANQGSEA. CDR3 in amino acids: CSADRSGAEAFL. The CDR3 DNA follows: TGCAGCGCTGACAGGTCCGGGGCTGAAGCTTTCCTT.